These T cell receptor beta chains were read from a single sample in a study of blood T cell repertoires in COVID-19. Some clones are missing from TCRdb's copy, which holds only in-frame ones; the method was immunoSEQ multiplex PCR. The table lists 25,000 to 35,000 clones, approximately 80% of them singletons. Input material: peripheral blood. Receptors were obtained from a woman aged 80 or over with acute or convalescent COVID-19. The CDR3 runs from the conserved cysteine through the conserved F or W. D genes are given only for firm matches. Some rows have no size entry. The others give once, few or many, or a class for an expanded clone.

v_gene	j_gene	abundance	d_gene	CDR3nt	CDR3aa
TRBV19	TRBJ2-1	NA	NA	TGTGCCAGTAGTATACGGCAGGGCGGGGGCCGGGGCAATGAGCAGTTCTTC	CASSIRQGGGRGNEQFF
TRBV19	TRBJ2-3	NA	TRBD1	TGTGCCAGTAGTGGACAGGGGGGCACAGATACGCAGTATTTT	CASSGQGGTDTQYF
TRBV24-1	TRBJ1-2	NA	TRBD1	TGTGCCACCAGTGATTGGGGGACAGGGGAGAGATGGAGCTACACCTTC	CATSDWGTGERWSYTF
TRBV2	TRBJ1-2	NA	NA	TGTGCCAGCAGTGGAGACTATGGCTACACCTTC	CASSGDYGYTF
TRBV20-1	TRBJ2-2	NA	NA	TGCAGTGCTAGTGGACAGACCACCGGGGAGCTGTTTTTT	CSASGQTTGELFF
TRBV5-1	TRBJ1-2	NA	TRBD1	TGCGCCAACTTAATTAGTTTGGGACAGGGTATTCATGGCTACACCTTC	CANLISLGQGIHGYTF
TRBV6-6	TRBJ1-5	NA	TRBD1	TGTGCCAGCAGTCGGGACAGGGGTTCTACACAGCCCCAGCATTTT	CASSRDRGSTQPQHF
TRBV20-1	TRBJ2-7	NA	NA	TGCAGTGCTAGAGTCGTCCACGAGCAGTACTTC	CSARVVHEQYF
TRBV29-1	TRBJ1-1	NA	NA	TGCAGCGTCCAGACAGGAGTGAACACTGAAGCTTTCTTT	CSVQTGVNTEAFF
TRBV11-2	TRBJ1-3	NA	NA	TGTGCCAGCACCCTACCACCTGGAAACACCATATATTTT	CASTLPPGNTIYF
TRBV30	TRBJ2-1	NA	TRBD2	TGTGCCTGGAGTGGGGCGGGGGGAATCCTAGGACTAGGAAAGTTCTTC	CAWSGAGGILGLGKFF
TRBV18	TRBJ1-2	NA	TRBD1	TGTGCCAGCTCATCGGGACAGGGGTATGGCTACACCTTC	CASSSGQGYGYTF
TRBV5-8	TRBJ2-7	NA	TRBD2	TGTGCCAGCGCTCAAAGGACTAGCTCTCCCTGGGAGCAGTACTTC	CASAQRTSSPWEQYF
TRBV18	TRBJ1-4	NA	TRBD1	TGTGCCAGCTCACCCCGCAGGGGGCACGAAAAACTGTTTTTT	CASSPRRGHEKLFF
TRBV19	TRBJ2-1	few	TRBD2	TGTGCCAGTAGTATGGGACTAGCGGGGCGAGGGGGGCAGTTCTTC	CASSMGLAGRGGQFF
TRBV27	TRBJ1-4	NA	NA	TGTGCCAGCAGACCGAGGGGGGGGCCTAATGAAAAACTGTTTTTT	CASRPRGGPNEKLFF
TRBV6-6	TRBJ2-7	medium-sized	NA	TGTGCCAGCAGTTTAAAATCTACCTACGAGCAGTACTTC	CASSLKSTYEQYF